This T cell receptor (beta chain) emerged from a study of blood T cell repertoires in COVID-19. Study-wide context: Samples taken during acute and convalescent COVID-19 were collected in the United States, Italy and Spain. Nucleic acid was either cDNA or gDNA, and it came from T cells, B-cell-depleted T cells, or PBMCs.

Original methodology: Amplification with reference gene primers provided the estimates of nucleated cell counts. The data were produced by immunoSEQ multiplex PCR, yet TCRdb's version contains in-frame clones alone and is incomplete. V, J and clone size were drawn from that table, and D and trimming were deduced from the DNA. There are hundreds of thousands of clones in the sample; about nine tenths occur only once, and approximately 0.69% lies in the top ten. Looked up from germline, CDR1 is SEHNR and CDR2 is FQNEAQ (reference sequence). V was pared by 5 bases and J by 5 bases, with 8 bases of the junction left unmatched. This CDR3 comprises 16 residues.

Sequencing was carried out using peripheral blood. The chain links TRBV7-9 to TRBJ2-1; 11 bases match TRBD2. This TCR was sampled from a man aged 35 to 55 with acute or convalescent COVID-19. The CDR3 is CASSQHTSGRNNEQFF. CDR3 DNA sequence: TGTGCCAGCAGCCAACACACTAGCGGGAGAAACAATGAGCAGTTCTTC.